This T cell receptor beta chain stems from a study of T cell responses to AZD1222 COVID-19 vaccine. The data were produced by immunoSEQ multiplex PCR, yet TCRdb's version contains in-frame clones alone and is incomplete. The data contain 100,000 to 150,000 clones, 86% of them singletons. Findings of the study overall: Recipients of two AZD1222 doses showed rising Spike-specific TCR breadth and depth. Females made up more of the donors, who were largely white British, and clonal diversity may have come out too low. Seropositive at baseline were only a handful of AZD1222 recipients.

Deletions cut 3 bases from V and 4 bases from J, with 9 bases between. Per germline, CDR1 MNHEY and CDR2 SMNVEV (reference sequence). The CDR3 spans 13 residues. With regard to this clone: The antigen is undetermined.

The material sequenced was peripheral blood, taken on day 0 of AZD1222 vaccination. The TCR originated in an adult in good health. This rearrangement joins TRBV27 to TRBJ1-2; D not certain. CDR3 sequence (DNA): TGTGCCAGCAGTTTCCAGACGGGCTATGGCTACACCTTC. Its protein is CASSFQTGYGYTF.